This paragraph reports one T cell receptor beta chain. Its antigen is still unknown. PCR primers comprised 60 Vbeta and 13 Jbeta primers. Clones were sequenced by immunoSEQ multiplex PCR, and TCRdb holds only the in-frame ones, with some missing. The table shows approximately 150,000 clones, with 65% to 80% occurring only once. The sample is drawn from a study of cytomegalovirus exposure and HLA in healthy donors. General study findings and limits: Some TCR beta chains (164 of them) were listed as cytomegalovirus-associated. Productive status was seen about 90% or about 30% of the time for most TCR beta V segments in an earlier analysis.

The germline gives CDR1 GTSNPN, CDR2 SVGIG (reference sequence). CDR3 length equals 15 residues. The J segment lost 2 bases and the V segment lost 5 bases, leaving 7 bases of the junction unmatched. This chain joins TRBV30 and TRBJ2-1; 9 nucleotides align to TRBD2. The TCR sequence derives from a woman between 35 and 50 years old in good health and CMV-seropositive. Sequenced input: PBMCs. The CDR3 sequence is CAWSRTSAAYNEQFF. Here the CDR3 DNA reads TGTGCCTGGTCCCGGACTAGCGCGGCCTACAATGAGCAGTTCTTC.